This T cell receptor (beta chain) was profiled in a study of blood T cell repertoires in COVID-19. Study background: Acute and convalescent COVID-19 samples came from the United States, Italy and Spain. In each case, the material was cDNA or gDNA derived from T cells, B-cell-depleted T cells, or PBMCs.

Source study methods: Quantification of nucleated cells was approximated via reference gene primer amplification. Method: immunoSEQ multiplex PCR; TCRdb's copy keeps in-frame clones and lacks some. The DNA was the basis for D and trimming; V, J and clone size are from that table. The repertoire holds more than 95,000 clones, with approximately 88% as singletons. This clone has only one observation. Germline V gene lookup returns CDR1 KGHSH and CDR2 LQKENI. This CDR3 spans 14 amino acids. V shed 3 bases and J shed 6 bases, with 12 bases lying between them. This chain joins TRBV18 and TRBJ1-5, with D unresolved. Sequenced: peripheral blood. The source is a man aged 45-65 years with acute or convalescent COVID-19. The CDR3, as DNA: TGTGCCAGCTCACCGAGGGCAGATCTTCAGCCCCAGCATTTT. It yields the protein CASSPRADLQPQHF. Drawing the rest from reference TRBV18 and TRBJ1-5, the complete variable domain is NAGVMQNPRHLVRRRGQEARLRCSPMKGHSHVYWYRQLPEEGLKFMVYLQKENIIDESGMPKERFSAEFPKEGPSILRIQQVVRGDSAAYFCASSPRADLQPQHFGDGTRLSIL.